Listed here are 10 T cell receptor beta chains from one sample, sequenced in a study of T cell changes during pregnancy in multiple sclerosis. The repertoire was sequenced with immunoSEQ multiplex PCR; TCRdb's copy has only in-frame clones and lacks some. The sample has 60,000 to 90,000 clones, around nine tenths seen once. The sequenced sample was peripheral blood, obtained before pregnancy. Receptors originate from a female donor with multiple sclerosis, enrolled in a pregnancy study.

The CDR3 loop is CATSQGTYEQYF. The CDR3 DNA reads TGTGCCACCTCCCAGGGAACCTACGAGCAGTACTTC. The chain recombines TRBV15 with TRBJ2-7, with D tentatively TRBD1 (5 bases). Germline values: CDR1 LNHNV, CDR2 YYDKDF (reference sequence). V gave up 8 bases and J gave up 2 bases, with 10 bases separating them. The CDR3 covers 12 residues.

This chain joins TRBV5-4 and TRBJ2-3, with a possible D match to TRBD2 (5 bases). The V end lost 4 bases, the J end lost 6 bases, and 15 bases lay between the germline ends. This CDR3 comprises 14 residues. From germline, CDR1 is SGHNT and CDR2 YYREEE (reference sequence). CDR3 nucleotides: TGTGCCAGCAGCCCGATCCCGGGGTCGGATACGCAGTATTTT. Its protein product is CASSPIPGSDTQYF.

The V call is TRBV9, the J call TRBJ1-1; no clear D gene. Per the germline V gene, CDR1 is SGDLS and CDR2 is YYNGEE. Deletions cut 4 bases from V and 7 bases from J, with 11 bases between. The CDR3 is made up of 12 amino acids. CDR3 nucleotide sequence: TGTGCCAGCAGCAACCTCGAGGATGAAGCTTTCTTT. It translates to CASSNLEDEAFF.

The rearrangement links TRBV5-6 to TRBJ2-1, with 7 bases identical to TRBD1. The CDR3 length is 16 residues. V lost 4 bases, J lost 4 bases, and 11 bases stayed unmatched. Germline-derived CDR1 and CDR2 are SGHDT and YYEEEE. The DNA for the CDR3 is TGTGCCAGCAGCGCGGAATGGACAGGTTCTTACAATGAGCAGTTCTTC. Protein product: CASSAEWTGSYNEQFF.

J is TRBJ1-2 and V is TRBV25-1; TRBD1 agrees at 8 bases. CDR3 length: 15 residues. V was clipped by 5 bases and J by 3 bases; unmatched bases: 8. In germline, CDR1 is MGHDK, CDR2 SYGVNS. The DNA of the CDR3 is TGTGCCAGCAGTCCTCAAAACAGGGGGGACTATGGCTACACCTTC. This sequence encodes CASSPQNRGDYGYTF.

The V gene is TRBV14, the J gene TRBJ1-1; 9 bases align to TRBD1. There are 15 residues in the CDR3. Germline-derived CDR1 and CDR2 are SGHDN and FVKESK. With V trimmed by 5 bases and J by 7 bases, 11 bases remained unmatched. CDR3 coding DNA: TGTGCCAGCAGCGATTCCGGGACAGGGCGTTTTGAAGCTTTCTTT. Its translation is CASSDSGTGRFEAFF.

The V gene is TRBV15, the J gene TRBJ1-4; D is unresolved. V lost 1 base and J 3 bases, leaving 6 bases between the germline ends. Per the germline V gene, CDR1 is LNHNV and CDR2 is YYDKDF (reference sequence). The CDR3 length is 14 residues. CDR3 residues: CATSRVDSNEKLFF. In DNA form, the CDR3 reads TGTGCCACCAGCAGAGTGGACTCTAATGAAAAACTGTTTTTT. Complete variable domain (other parts from reference TRBV15 and TRBJ1-4): DAMVIQNPRYQVTQFGKPVTLSCSQTLNHNVMYWYQQKSSQAPKLLFHYYDKDFNNEADTPDNFQSRRPNTSFCFLDIRSPGLGDTAMYLCATSRVDSNEKLFFGSGTQLSVL.

The chain joins TRBV5-4 to TRBJ1-2; the match to TRBD1 covers 7 bases. Unmatched junction bases numbered 8, after V lost 5 bases and J lost 7 bases. In germline, CDR1 is SGHNT, CDR2 YYREEE (reference sequence). This CDR3 is 13 amino acids long. Here the CDR3 DNA reads TGTGCCAGCAGGACCCCGACAGGGATTGGCTACACCTTC. Translation: CASRTPTGIGYTF. Looking up the rest from reference TRBV5-4 and TRBJ1-2 gives the full variable domain: ETGVTQSPTHLIKTRGQQVTLRCSSQSGHNTVSWYQQALGQGPQFIFQYYREEENGRGNFPPRFSGLQFPNYSSELNVNALELDDSALYLCASRTPTGIGYTFGSGTRLTVV.

This clone was detected only once. The chain carries TRBV4-3 and TRBJ2-1; TRBD2 aligns across 10 bases. There are 16 residues in the CDR3. The V gene end was trimmed by 1 base and the J gene end by 10 bases; junction bases not matched to a gene: 10. CDR1 is LGHNA and CDR2 is YSLEER in the germline V gene. The CDR3 nucleotides are TGCGCCAGCAGCCAAGTGCTAGCGGGGGAAGAAGGGGAGCAGTTCTTC. It is translated as CASSQVLAGEEGEQFF.

The V call is TRBV7-6, the J call TRBJ1-6, with no clear D. The CDR3 has 15 amino acids. Trimming left V 0 bases short and J 8 bases short, with 11 bases between. Germline CDR1 is SGHVS and CDR2 is FNYEAQ. The CDR3 DNA reads as TGTGCCAGCAGCTTAGCGGGAGCCCCAGATTCACCCCTCCACTTT. Amino acid sequence: CASSLAGAPDSPLHF.